The clone carrying this T cell receptor (beta chain) was counted a few times. The target antigen is unknown. Unmatched junction bases numbered 4, after V lost 2 bases and J lost 6 bases. The V gene's germline CDR1 is SGHRS and CDR2 YFSETQ. The length of the CDR3 is 14 residues. RNA transcripts provided the source from which TCR beta CDR3 regions were amplified. A set of HTBI primers served as the primers for a first-round RT-PCR of the TCR CDR3. Each CDR3 protein gets one entry after TCRdb re-called the multiplex PCR reads with MiXCR. This sample has fewer than 600,000 distinct CDR3 sequences, with roughly 14% found just once. This entry is derived from a study of T cells in Graves' hyperthyroidism and ophthalmopathy. Study-level results: The authors' 13 V-J model separated ophthalmopathy from stable hyperthyroidism. The blood repertoire included most of the expanded thyroid clonotypes above 0.001.

The study based diagnoses on clinical symptoms, serum thyroxine and TRAb, thyroid ultrasound and orbital computed tomography. About 10 ml of fresh peripheral blood supplied the PBMCs. This clonotype was sampled from a woman aged 18-35 years with Graves' hyperthyroidism. V gene TRBV5-1 combines with J gene TRBJ2-1; 8 bases align to TRBD2. The sample comprised blood. The CDR3 is CASSFPTSANEQFF. The CDR3, as DNA: TGCGCCAGCAGCTTCCCGACTAGCGCCAATGAGCAGTTCTTC.